This paragraph covers one T cell receptor beta chain sequence. Its antigen is as yet unknown. This sample is part of a study of cytomegalovirus exposure and HLA in healthy donors. The study, taken as a whole, reports: When the data were analyzed later, several of the most significant clusters appeared to be linked to common viral pathogens. High sensitivity and specificity were reportedly achieved when the classifier diagnosed cytomegalovirus status.

Primers for the PCR totalled 60 Vbeta and 13 Jbeta. This table comes from immunoSEQ multiplex PCR, and its TCRdb copy is limited to in-frame clones, with some not included. The sample lists more than 250,000 clones, roughly 90% occurring once. The sequenced sample was PBMCs. The sequence was collected from a woman under 30 in good health and CMV-seronegative.

The CDR3 sequence is CATSSPGFDYTF. The CDR3 nucleotides are TGTGCCACCAGCAGCCCAGGGTTCGACTACACCTTC. The chain links TRBV15 to TRBJ1-2, with D possibly matching TRBD1 (5 bases). The CDR3 extends over 12 amino acids. CDR1 and CDR2 from the germline V gene are LNHNV and YYDKDF (reference sequence). The V and J ends lost 3 bases and 10 bases respectively, with 12 bases between them. The entire variable domain, with the rest obtained from reference TRBV15 and TRBJ1-2, is as follows: DAMVIQNPRYQVTQFGKPVTLSCSQTLNHNVMYWYQQKSSQAPKLLFHYYDKDFNNEADTPDNFQSRRPNTSFCFLDIRSPGLGDTAMYLCATSSPGFDYTFGSGTRLTVV.